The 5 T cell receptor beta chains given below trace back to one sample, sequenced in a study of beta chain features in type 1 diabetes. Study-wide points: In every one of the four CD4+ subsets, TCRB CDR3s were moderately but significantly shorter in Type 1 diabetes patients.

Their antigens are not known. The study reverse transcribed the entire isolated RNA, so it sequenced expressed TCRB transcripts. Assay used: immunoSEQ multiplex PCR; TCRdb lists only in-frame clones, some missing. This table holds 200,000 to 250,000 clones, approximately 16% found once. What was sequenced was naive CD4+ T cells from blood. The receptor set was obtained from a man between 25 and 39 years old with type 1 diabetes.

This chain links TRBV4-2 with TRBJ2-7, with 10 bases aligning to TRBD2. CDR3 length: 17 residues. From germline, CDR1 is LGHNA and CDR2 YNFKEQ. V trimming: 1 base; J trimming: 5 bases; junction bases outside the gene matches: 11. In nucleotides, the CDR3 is TGTGCCAGCAGCCAAGGCGCGGGCCTAGCGGGAGCAGACGAGCAGTACTTC. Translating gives CASSQGAGLAGADEQYF.

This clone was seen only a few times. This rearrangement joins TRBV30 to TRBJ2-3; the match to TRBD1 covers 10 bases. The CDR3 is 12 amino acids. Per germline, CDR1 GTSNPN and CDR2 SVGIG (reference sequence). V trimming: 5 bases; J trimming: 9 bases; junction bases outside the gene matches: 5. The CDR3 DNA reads TGTGCCTGGGCAAGGACAGGGGGAACGCAGTATTTT. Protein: CAWARTGGTQYF. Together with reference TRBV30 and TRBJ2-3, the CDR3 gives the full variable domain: SQTIHQWPATLVQPVGSPLSLECTVEGTSNPNLYWYRQAAGRGLQLLFYSVGIGQISSEVPQNLSASRPQDRQFILSSKKLLLSDSGFYLCAWARTGGTQYFGPGTRLTVL.

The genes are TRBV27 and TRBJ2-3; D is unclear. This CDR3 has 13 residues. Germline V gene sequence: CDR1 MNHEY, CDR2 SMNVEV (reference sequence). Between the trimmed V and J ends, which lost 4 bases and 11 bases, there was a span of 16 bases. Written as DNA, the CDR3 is TGTGCCAGCAGTTCCTCGACACCCGCGAAGCAGTATTTT. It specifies CASSSSTPAKQYF.

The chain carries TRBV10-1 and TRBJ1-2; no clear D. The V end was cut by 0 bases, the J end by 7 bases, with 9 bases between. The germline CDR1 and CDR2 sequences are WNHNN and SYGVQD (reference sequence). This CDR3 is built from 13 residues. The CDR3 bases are TGCGCCAGCAGTGAGTCGAAGAGAGGTGGCTACACCTTC. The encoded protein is CASSESKRGGYTF.

The DNA of the CDR3 is TGTGCCAGCTCGCTGGACAGGGGGCTCTACGAGCAGTACTTC. Translation: CASSLDRGLYEQYF. The chain combines TRBV18 with TRBJ2-7; TRBD1 aligns across 11 bases. Germline CDR1 reads KGHSH; CDR2 reads LQKENI. The CDR3 spans 14 residues. The trim removed 6 bases at V and 3 bases at J, leaving 4 bases unmatched. The full variable domain, its missing parts supplied by reference TRBV18 and TRBJ2-7, is NAGVMQNPRHLVRRRGQEARLRCSPMKGHSHVYWYRQLPEEGLKFMVYLQKENIIDESGMPKERFSAEFPKEGPSILRIQQVVRGDSAAYFCASSLDRGLYEQYFGPGTRLTVT.